The clone carrying this T cell receptor (beta chain) has more than one count but fewer than ten. At one boundary the junction diverges from the germline segment, which might be a read error. TCRdb re-called the RT-PCR reads through MiXCR, storing one row per CDR3 protein. This table has 450,000 to 500,000 distinct CDR3 sequences, roughly 9.7% appearing once. These data originate in a study of response to subunit inactivated influenza vaccine. This CDR3 contains 14 residues. CDR1 and CDR2 (germline): MNHNS, SASEGT. The sequencing used PBMCs from blood, collected more than 35 days after vaccination. The chain is built from TRBV6-1 and TRBJ2-5, with 8 nucleotides matching TRBD2. This TCR was recovered from a man between 50 and 59 years old who received an inactivated influenza vaccine. CDR3 nucleotide sequence: TGTGCCAGCAGTCAAGCGGGAGTGGTAGAGACCCAGTACTTC. Protein: CASSQAGVVETQYF.